This T cell receptor beta chain was retrieved from a study of cytomegalovirus exposure and HLA in healthy donors. Germline lookup yields CDR1 MGHDK and CDR2 SYGVNS. V lost 2 bases and J lost 3, with 10 bases in between. The CDR3 has 15 amino acids. The method was immunoSEQ multiplex PCR; TCRdb's version includes in-frame clones alone and lacks a portion of them. Here the sample spans 90,000 to 130,000 clones, approximately 88% being singletons. The chain is built from TRBV25-1 and TRBJ1-4; tentative D call: TRBD1 (6 bases). The sequencing sample was made of PBMCs. The sequence was collected from a woman in her twenties or thirties in good health and CMV-seropositive. DNA of the CDR3: TGTGCCAGCAGTGAACGGACAGCCGCTAATGAAAAACTGTTTTTT. Its protein product is CASSERTAANEKLFF.